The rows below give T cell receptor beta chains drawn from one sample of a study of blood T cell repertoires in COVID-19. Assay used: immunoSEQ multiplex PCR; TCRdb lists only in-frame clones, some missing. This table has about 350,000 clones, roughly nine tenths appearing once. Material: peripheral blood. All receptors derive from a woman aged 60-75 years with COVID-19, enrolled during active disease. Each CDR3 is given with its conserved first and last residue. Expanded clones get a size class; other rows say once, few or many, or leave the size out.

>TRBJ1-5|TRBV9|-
CASSVDDRGVQPQHF
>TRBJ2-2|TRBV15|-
CATSTWDRTPGELFF
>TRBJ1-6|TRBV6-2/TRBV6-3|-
CASSYGGTYNSPLHF
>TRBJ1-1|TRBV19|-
CASSIARVGTEAFF
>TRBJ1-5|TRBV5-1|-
CASSSGQANQPQHF
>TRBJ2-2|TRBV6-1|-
CASSDMGHTGELFF
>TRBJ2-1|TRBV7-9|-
CASSPGTHYNEQFF
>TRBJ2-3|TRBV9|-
CASSVVGGGTDTQYF
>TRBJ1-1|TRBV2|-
CASARQGRVTEAFF
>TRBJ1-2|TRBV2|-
CASIEGGGYTF
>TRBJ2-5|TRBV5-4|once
CASSLEWGPQETQYF
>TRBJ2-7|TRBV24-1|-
CATSARTGGLHEQYF
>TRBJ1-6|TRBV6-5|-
CASSKTGINSPLHF
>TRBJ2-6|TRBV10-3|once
CATGQGGSGANVLTF
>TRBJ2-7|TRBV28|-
CASSLPGTGSYEQYF